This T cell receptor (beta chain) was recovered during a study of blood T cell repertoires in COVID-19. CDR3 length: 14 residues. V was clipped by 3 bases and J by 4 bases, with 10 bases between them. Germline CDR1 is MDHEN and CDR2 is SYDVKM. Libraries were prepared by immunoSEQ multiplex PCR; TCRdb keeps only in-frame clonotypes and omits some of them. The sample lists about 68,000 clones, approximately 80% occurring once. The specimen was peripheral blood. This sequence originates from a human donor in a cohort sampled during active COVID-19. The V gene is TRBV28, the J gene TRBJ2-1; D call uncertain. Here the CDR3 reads CASSFEQKYNEQFF. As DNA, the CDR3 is TGTGCCAGCAGTTTCGAACAAAAGTACAATGAGCAGTTCTTC.